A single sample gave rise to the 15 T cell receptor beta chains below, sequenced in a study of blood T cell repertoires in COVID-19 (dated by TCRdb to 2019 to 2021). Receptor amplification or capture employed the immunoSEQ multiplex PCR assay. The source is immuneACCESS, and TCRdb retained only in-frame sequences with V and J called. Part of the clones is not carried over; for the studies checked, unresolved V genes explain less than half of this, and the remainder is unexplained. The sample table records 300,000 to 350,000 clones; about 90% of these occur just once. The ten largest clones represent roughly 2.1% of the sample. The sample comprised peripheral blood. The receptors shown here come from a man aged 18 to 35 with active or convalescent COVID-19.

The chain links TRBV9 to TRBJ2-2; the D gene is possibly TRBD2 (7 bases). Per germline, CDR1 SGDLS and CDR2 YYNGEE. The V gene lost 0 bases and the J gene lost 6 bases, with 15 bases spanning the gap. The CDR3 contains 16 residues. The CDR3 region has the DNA TGTGCCAGCAGCGTAGGCATTAGGGGGAGGGCCGGGGAGCTGTTTTTT. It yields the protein CASSVGIRGRAGELFF. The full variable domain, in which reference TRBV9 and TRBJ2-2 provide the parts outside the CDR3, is DSGVTQTPKHLITATGQRVTLRCSPRSGDLSVYWYQQSLDQGLQFLIQYYNGEERAKGNILERFSAQQFPDLHSELNLSSLELGDSALYFCASSVGIRGRAGELFFGEGSRLTVL.

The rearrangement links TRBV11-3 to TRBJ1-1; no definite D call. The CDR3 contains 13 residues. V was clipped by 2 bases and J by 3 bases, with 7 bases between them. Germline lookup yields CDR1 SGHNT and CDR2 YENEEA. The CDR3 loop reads CASSLWRYTEAFF. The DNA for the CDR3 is TGTGCCAGCAGCTTATGGCGGTACACTGAAGCTTTCTTT.

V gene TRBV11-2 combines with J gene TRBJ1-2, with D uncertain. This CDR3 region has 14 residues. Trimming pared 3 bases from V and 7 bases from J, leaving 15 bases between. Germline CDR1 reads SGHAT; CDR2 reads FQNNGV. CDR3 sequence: CASSFLELTGGYTF. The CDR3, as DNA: TGTGCCAGCAGCTTCCTAGAGCTAACGGGTGGCTACACCTTC.

CDR3 DNA sequence: TGTGCCAGCAGCCGGAGCACGGATGAAGAGACCCAGTACTTC. As protein: CASSRSTDEETQYF. V and J are TRBV5-4 and TRBJ2-5; D remains ambiguous. V lost 4 bases and J 3 bases, leaving 13 bases between the germline ends. Germline assignment: CDR1 SGHNT and CDR2 YYREEE (reference sequence). The CDR3 runs 14 residues.

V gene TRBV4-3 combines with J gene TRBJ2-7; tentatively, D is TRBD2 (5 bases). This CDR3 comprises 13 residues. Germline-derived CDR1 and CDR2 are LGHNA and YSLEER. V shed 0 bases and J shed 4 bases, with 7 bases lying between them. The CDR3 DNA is TGCGCCAGCAGCCAAGATGGGGAGTACGAGCAGTACTTC. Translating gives CASSQDGEYEQYF.

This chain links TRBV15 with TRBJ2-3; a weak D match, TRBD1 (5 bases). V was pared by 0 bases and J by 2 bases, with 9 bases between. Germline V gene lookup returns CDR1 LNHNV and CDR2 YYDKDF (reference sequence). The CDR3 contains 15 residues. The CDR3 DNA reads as TGTGCCACCAGCAGAGACAGGGCGATCACAGATACGCAGTATTTT. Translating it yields CATSRDRAITDTQYF.

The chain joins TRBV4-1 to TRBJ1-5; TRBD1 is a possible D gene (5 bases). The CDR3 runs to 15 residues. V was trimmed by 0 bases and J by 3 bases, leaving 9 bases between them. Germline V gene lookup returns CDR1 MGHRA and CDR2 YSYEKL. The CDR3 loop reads CASSQEGAPNQPQHF. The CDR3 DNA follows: TGCGCCAGCAGCCAAGAAGGGGCTCCCAATCAGCCCCAGCATTTT.

The DNA of the CDR3 is TGTGCCAGCAGCGTAGGGCGACAGGAAATGGCCGGGGAGCTGTTTTTT. As protein: CASSVGRQEMAGELFF. The V call is TRBV9, the J call TRBJ2-2; D might be TRBD1 (6 bases). The CDR3 length is 16 residues. Between the trimmed V and J ends, which lost 0 bases and 6 bases, there was a span of 15 bases. Per germline, CDR1 SGDLS and CDR2 YYNGEE.

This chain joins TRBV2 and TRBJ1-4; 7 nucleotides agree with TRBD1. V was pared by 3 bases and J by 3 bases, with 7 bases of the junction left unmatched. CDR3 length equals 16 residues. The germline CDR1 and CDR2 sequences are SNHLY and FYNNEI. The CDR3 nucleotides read TGTGCCAGCAGTGAGATAGACAGGGCGTCTAATGAAAAACTGTTTTTT. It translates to CASSEIDRASNEKLFF.

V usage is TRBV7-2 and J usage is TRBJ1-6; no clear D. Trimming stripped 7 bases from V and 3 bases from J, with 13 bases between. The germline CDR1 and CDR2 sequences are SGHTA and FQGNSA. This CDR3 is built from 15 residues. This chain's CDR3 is CASNYEGYYNSPLHF. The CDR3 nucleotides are TGTGCCAGCAACTACGAGGGATACTATAATTCACCCCTCCACTTT.

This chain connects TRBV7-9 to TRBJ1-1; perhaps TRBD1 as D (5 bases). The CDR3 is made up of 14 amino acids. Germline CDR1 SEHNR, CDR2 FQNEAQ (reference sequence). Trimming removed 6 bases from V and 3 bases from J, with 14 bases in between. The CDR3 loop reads CASREEGADTEAFF. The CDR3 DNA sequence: TGTGCCAGCAGAGAAGAAGGGGCGGACACTGAAGCTTTCTTT.

In DNA, the CDR3 is TGTGCCAGCAGTGAATTGGGAGCGGGGGCCCAAGAGACCCAGTACTTC. Protein: CASSELGAGAQETQYF. This sequence joins TRBV25-1 and TRBJ2-5; 8 bases map to TRBD2. The CDR3 runs to 16 residues. Germline trimming cut 1 base from V and 1 base from J; bases unmatched to any gene: 5. CDR1 and CDR2 from the germline V gene are MGHDK and SYGVNS.

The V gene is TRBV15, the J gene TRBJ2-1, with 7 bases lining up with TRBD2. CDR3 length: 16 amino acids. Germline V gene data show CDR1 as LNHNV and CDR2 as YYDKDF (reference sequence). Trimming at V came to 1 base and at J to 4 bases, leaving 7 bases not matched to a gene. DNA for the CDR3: TGTGCCACCAGCAGAGGTGGCGGGGGAGGATACAATGAGCAGTTCTTC. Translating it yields CATSRGGGGGYNEQFF.

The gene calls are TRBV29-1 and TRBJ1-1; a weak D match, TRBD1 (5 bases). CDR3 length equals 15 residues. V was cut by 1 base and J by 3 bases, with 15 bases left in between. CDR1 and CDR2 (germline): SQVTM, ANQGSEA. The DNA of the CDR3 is TGCAGCGTTGAAGTAAACATCCGGGGGGACACTGAAGCTTTCTTT. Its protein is CSVEVNIRGDTEAFF.

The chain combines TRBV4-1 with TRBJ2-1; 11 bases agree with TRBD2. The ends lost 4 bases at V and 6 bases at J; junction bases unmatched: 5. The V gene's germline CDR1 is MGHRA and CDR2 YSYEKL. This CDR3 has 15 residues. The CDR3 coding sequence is TGCGCCAGCAGCCTCCTAGCGGGGGGAGGCAATGAGCAGTTCTTC. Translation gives CASSLLAGGGNEQFF.